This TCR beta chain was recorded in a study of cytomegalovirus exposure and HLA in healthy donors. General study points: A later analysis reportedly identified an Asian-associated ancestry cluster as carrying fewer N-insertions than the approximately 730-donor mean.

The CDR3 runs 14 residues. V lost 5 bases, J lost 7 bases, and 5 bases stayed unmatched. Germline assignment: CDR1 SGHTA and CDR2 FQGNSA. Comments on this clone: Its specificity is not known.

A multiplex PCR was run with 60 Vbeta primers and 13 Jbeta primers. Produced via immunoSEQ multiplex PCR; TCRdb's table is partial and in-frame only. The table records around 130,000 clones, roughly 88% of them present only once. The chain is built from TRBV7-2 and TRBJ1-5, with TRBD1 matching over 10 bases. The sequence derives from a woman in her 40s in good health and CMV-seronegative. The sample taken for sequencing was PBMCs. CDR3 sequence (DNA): TGTGCCAGCAGCCCCAGGGACAGGGGCCAGCCCCAGCATTTT. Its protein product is CASSPRDRGQPQHF.